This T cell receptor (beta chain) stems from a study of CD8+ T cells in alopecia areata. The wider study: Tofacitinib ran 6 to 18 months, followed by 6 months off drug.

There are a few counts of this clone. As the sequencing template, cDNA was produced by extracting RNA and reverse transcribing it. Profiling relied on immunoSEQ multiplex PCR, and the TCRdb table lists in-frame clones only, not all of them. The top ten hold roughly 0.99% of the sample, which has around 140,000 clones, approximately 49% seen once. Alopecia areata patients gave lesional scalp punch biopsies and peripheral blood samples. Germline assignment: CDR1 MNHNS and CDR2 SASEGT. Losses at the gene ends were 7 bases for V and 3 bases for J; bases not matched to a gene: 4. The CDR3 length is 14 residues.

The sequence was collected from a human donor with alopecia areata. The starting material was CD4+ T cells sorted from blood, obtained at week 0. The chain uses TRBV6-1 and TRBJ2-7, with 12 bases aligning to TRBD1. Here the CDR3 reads CASKWDRGHYEQYF. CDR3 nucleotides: TGTGCCAGCAAGTGGGACAGGGGGCACTACGAGCAGTACTTC.